Listed below are T cell receptor beta chains from one sample, sequenced in a study of a mutant IDH1 vaccine in newly diagnosed glioma. The antigens for these receptors are not known. Produced via immunoSEQ multiplex PCR; TCRdb's table is partial and in-frame only. The repertoire has around 31,000 clones, approximately 78% of them found once; the top ten carry 11%. The sequencing here drew on PBMCs, taken from a glioma patient whose treatment included an IDH1 peptide vaccine. These TCRs come from a woman aged 40 to 49 with glioma. Both conserved end residues are part of each CDR3.

j_call | v_call | cdr3_aa
TRBJ2-7 | TRBV7-7 | CASSLSGSYEQYF
TRBJ1-1 | TRBV11-2 | CASSSTLLDRPSTEAFF
TRBJ2-7 | TRBV2 | CASKMGGVSYEQYF
TRBJ1-2 | TRBV25-1 | CATSGAYGYTF
TRBJ2-1 | TRBV10-1 | CASRDAAGSKQFF
TRBJ1-1 | TRBV7-9 | CASSFMNTEAFF
TRBJ1-2 | TRBV27 | CASSIRTGTNYGYTF
TRBJ1-2 | TRBV27 | CASSLAGSRYGYTF
TRBJ1-1 | TRBV23-1 | CASSQSTTGPRNTEAFF
TRBJ2-3 | TRBV30 | CAWTLRGPTDTQYF
TRBJ1-2 | TRBV5-1 | CASSLREDYGYTF
TRBJ2-7 | TRBV7-2 | CASSSTRGREQYF
TRBJ1-4 | TRBV6-6 | CASSPMGTNEKLFF
TRBJ1-3 | TRBV5-1 | CASTFGGSGNTIYF
TRBJ1-2 | TRBV11-2 | CATSDGNYGYTF
TRBJ2-3 | TRBV30 | CAWTPGFYTQYF
TRBJ2-7 | TRBV5-8 | CASSLEGPVVGEQYF
TRBJ2-1 | TRBV19 | CASSQTSGDNEQFF
TRBJ2-4 | TRBV10-2 | CASSESGEWPLAKNIQYF
TRBJ1-6 | TRBV5-5 | CASSLVWTGYSPLHF
TRBJ2-3 | TRBV5-1 | CASSLDRVTDTQYF
TRBJ1-2 | TRBV5-6 | CASSLLGLCTF
TRBJ2-3 | TRBV5-4 | CASSLDSTDTQYF
TRBJ1-1 | TRBV6-1 | CASSVNRDRATNTEAFF
TRBJ2-1 | TRBV7-9 | CAVDGAAVEQFF
TRBJ2-7 | TRBV29-1 | CSAGWLGKDEQYF
TRBJ2-1 | TRBV6-4 | CASSHKEGRSTNGRQFF
TRBJ1-2 | TRBV7-9 | CASSPGRSGYTF
TRBJ2-2 | TRBV9 | CASSVESRPNTGELFF
TRBJ2-7 | TRBV10-2 | CASGGQGLYEQYF
TRBJ1-2 | TRBV5-6 | CASSWTGNNYGYTF
TRBJ2-7 | TRBV15 | CATSSALAVPGGDEQYF
TRBJ1-4 | TRBV7-8 | CASSLGQGVSNEKLFF
TRBJ2-7 | TRBV18 | CASSPLPQTNSYEQYF
TRBJ1-2 | TRBV6-7 | CARTNLSYGYTF
TRBJ2-1 | TRBV9 | CASSSHGLAGGNEQFF
TRBJ2-7 | TRBV5-1 | CASSLALRRYSYEQYF
TRBJ1-2 | TRBV5-6 | CASSSGTAGYTF
TRBJ2-5 | TRBV2 | CASMDTGVETQYF
TRBJ1-3 | TRBV18 | CASSPRLGGNTIYF
TRBJ2-3 | TRBV19 | CASSMKAGGPGDTQYF
TRBJ1-2 | TRBV30 | CAWTRTQRGYTF
TRBJ1-1 | TRBV5-1 | CASSLVGGGRTEAFF
TRBJ2-7 | TRBV7-9 | CASSFGLEQYF
TRBJ1-2 | TRBV7-2 | CASTTTLQYYGYTF
TRBJ2-3 | TRBV5-5 | CASSPLAGASTDTQYF
TRBJ2-3 | TRBV25-1 | CASSDLSGETDTQYF
TRBJ1-5 | TRBV6-1 | CASRDRSNQPQHF
TRBJ2-5 | TRBV5-5 | CASRNPPGTEHQETQYF
TRBJ1-5 | TRBV21-1 | CASSKVATFQGAQPQHF
TRBJ1-3 | TRBV9 | CASSSSPGTGYGNTIYF
TRBJ2-3 | TRBV2 | CASSESRLAADTQYF
TRBJ2-5 | TRBV5-1 | CASSSREGRETQYF
TRBJ2-5 | TRBV7-2 | CASSSGPTGSLQWAQYF
TRBJ2-3 | TRBV6-1 | CASSEGGGQGPITDTQYF
TRBJ1-1 | TRBV19 | CASSPLGTEAFF
TRBJ1-1 | TRBV7-9 | CASSLTGLWAEAFF
TRBJ1-1 | TRBV16 | CASSQDGRGWAEAFF
TRBJ1-1 | TRBV6-5 | CASSWGDRGNTEAFF
TRBJ2-2 | TRBV4-3 | CASSQDPAAGELFF